This T cell receptor beta chain was recorded in a study of T cell responses to AZD1222 COVID-19 vaccine. Assay used: immunoSEQ multiplex PCR; TCRdb lists only in-frame clones, some missing. The sample yields about 78,000 clones, over 75% seen once. Study-level findings and limits: Per reports, nearly half of all spike-specific TCRs target regions that are unmutated in variants.

Trimming stripped 0 bases from V and 0 bases from J, with 5 bases between. This CDR3 contains 14 residues. Germline V gene lookup returns CDR1 SGHNT and CDR2 YYREEE (reference sequence). In the case of this clone: The antigen remains undetermined.

Specimen: peripheral blood, collected 28 days after the second AZD1222 dose. This clonotype was obtained from an adult who received the AZD1222 COVID-19 vaccine. This sequence joins TRBV5-4 and TRBJ2-3; D gene ambiguous. The CDR3 coding sequence is TGTGCCAGCAGCTTGGACATAAGCACAGATACGCAGTATTTT. It yields the protein CASSLDISTDTQYF.